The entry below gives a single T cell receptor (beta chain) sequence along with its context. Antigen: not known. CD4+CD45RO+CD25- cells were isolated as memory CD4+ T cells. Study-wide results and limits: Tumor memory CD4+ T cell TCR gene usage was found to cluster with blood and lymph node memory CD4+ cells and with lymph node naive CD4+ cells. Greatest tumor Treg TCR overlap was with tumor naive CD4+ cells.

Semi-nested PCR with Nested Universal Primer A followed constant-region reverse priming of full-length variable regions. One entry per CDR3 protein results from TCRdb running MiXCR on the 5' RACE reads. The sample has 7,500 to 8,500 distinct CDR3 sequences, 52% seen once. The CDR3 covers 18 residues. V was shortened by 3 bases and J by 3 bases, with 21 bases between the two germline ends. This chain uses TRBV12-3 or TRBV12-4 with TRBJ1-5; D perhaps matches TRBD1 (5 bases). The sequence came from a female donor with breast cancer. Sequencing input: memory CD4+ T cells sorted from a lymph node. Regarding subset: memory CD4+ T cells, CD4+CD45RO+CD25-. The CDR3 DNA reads TGTGCCAGCAGTTTTCAGGGTTTCGTAGGACACCTCAATCAGCCCCAGCATTTT. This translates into CASSFQGFVGHLNQPQHF.